This T cell receptor beta chain was captured in a study of human CD8 memory T cell subsets. Notes on the study in general: Diversity in stem-like memory and precursor exhausted T cells was similarly high, unlike effector memory cells. Greater diversity was suggested by Chao1 estimates for stem-like memory T cells than for precursor exhausted T cells.

Magnetic separation of the negative type served to enrich total CD8+ T cells. As concerns this clonotype: What it binds is unknown.

This CDR3 has 14 residues. Germline lookup yields CDR1 DFQATT and CDR2 SNEGSKA (reference sequence). Generation of TCR beta libraries used UMI-labeled 5' RACE. As originally analysed: Between about 2,900 and 18,000 functional CDR3 beta clonotypes were found per TCR beta library. TCRdb reprocessed the 5' RACE reads; each CDR3 protein has one entry and no DNA is given. The V and J calls, along with clone size, are taken from TCRdb and not from the paper's own processing. The sample table sets out 4,200 or so distinct CDR3 sequences. The J gene is TRBJ2-1, the V gene TRBV20-1; TCRdb gives TRBD1 as the D gene, but with no DNA this cannot be confirmed. Sequenced material: CD8+ effector memory T cells (TEM) sorted from PBMCs. Subset reported: effector memory CD8 T cells, CCR7- CD45RO+ CD95+. This sequence was found in a human donor in good health. The CDR3 loop is CSARGGQDYNEQFF.